One sample yielded the 31 T cell receptor beta chains listed below, sequenced in a study of shared clonotypes between healthy human individuals (dated by TCRdb to between 2020 and 2021). The receptor library was made with the immunoSEQ multiplex PCR assay. The table was pulled from immuneACCESS by TCRdb, which kept in-frame rearrangements only. Such tables lose some clones; where checked, under half of the loss comes from unresolved V genes, and the rest has no known cause. The sample contains some 510,000 clones, about four fifths of them found a single time. The top ten hold 10% to 15% of the sample. The sequencing sample was made of PBMCs. All receptors come from a woman aged 40 to 50 in good health. Some clones in this sample may be carry-over from other donors' samples.

CDR3 coding DNA: TGTGCCAGTAGCGGGACTAGAGGGAATGAGCAGTTCTTC. Its translation: CASSGTRGNEQFF. V gene TRBV19 combines with J gene TRBJ2-1, with 8 bases fitting TRBD2. The germline V gene has CDR1 LNHDA and CDR2 SQIVND (reference sequence). V lost 6 bases and J lost 7; bases outside the gene matches: 5. CDR3 length: 13 residues. The whole variable domain, filled in from reference TRBV19 and TRBJ2-1, reads DGGITQSPKYLFRKEGQNVTLSCEQNLNHDAMYWYRQDPGQGLRLIYYSQIVNDFQKGDIAEGYSVSREKKESFPLTVTSAQKNPTAFYLCASSGTRGNEQFFGPGTRLTVL.

V usage is TRBV7-2 and J usage is TRBJ2-5, with D unclear. Trimming removed 4 bases from V and 0 bases from J, with 15 bases in between. The CDR3 extends over 16 amino acids. Germline loops: CDR1 SGHTA, CDR2 FQGNSA. CDR3 coding DNA: TGTGCCAGCAGCTCCAGACTGGCAAGGTACCAAGAGACCCAGTACTTC. Translating gives CASSSRLARYQETQYF.

The rearrangement uses TRBV5-1 and TRBJ2-3; D tentatively fits TRBD1 or TRBD2 (5 bases each). CDR3 size: 11 residues. Trimming pared 7 bases from V and 6 bases from J, leaving 9 bases between. The germline V gene has CDR1 SGHRS and CDR2 YFSETQ. The CDR3 DNA reads as TGCGCCAGCCGGGACGGGGATACGCAGTATTTT. Translation gives CASRDGDTQYF.

The V call is TRBV6-6, the J call TRBJ1-5, with D possibly being TRBD1 (6 bases). CDR1 is MNHNY and CDR2 is SVGAGI in the germline V gene (reference sequence). The length of the CDR3 is 11 residues. V lost 2 bases to trimming and J lost 14 bases, with 10 bases between them. Here the CDR3 DNA reads TGTGCCAGCAGTTACGGCCAGGGGAAGCATTTT. Translated: CASSYGQGKHF.

The rearrangement uses TRBV7-9 and TRBJ2-2, with D possibly being TRBD1 or TRBD2 (5 bases each). Germline CDR1 SEHNR, CDR2 FQNEAQ (reference sequence). The CDR3 contains 16 residues. V dropped 5 bases and J dropped 2 bases, with 15 bases sitting between them. In nucleotides, the CDR3 is TGTGCCAGCAGCGGACGCTTGGGACGAAACACCGGGGAGCTGTTTTTT. Protein: CASSGRLGRNTGELFF. Filled out from reference TRBV7-9 and TRBJ2-2, the complete variable domain reads DTGVSQNPRHKITKRGQNVTFRCDPISEHNRLYWYRQTLGQGPEFLTYFQNEAQLEKSRLLSDRFSAERPKGSFSTLEIQRTEQGDSAMYLCASSGRLGRNTGELFFGEGSRLTVL.

This clone has a handful of counts. The rearrangement uses TRBV7-2 and TRBJ2-3, with 7 bases matching TRBD1. The J segment lost 6 bases and the V segment lost 1 base, leaving 7 bases of the junction unmatched. This CDR3 comprises 15 residues. Germline V CDR1 and CDR2: SGHTA, FQGNSA. DNA of the CDR3: TGTGCCAGCAGCTTAGACTCAGGGGGTGGGGATACGCAGTATTTT. Its protein product is CASSLDSGGGDTQYF.

The chain employs TRBV11-2 and TRBJ2-7; no clear D. There are 14 residues in the CDR3. Trimming shortened V by 1 base and J by 5 bases, and 12 bases separated the two germline ends. The germline gives CDR1 SGHAT, CDR2 FQNNGV. CDR3 bases: TGTGCCAGCAGCTTAGTGTTAGGGATCGACGAGCAGTACTTC. It translates to CASSLVLGIDEQYF.

As DNA, the CDR3 is TGTGCCAGCAGCGAGAAAAGCACAGATACGCAGTATTTT. This codes for CASSEKSTDTQYF. The chain recombines TRBV5-4 with TRBJ2-3; D ambiguous. This CDR3 has 13 residues. Looked up from germline, CDR1 is SGHNT and CDR2 is YYREEE (reference sequence). Deletions cut 4 bases from V and 0 bases from J, with 6 bases between.

This chain links TRBV7-2 with TRBJ2-7; D unclear. The CDR3 spans 14 residues. Germline V lookup: CDR1 SGHTA, CDR2 FQGNSA. Trimming cost V 3 bases and J 3 bases, with 12 bases left between them. The CDR3 sequence is CASSFRTKNYEQYF. CDR3 coding DNA: TGTGCCAGCAGCTTCCGGACCAAGAACTACGAGCAGTACTTC.

CDR3 in amino acids: CASDEFQGTHTEAFF. The CDR3 coding sequence is TGTGCCAGCGATGAGTTCCAGGGGACCCACACTGAAGCTTTCTTT. This chain joins TRBV19 and TRBJ1-1, with D possibly being TRBD1 (6 bases). V lost 9 bases and J lost 3, with 20 bases in between. Germline CDR1 is LNHDA and CDR2 is SQIVND (reference sequence). This CDR3 comprises 15 residues.

This clone was counted only a few times. The V and J genes are TRBV25-1 and TRBJ1-6; TRBD1 matches at 10 bases. Per the germline V gene, CDR1 is MGHDK and CDR2 is SYGVNS. The trim removed 2 bases at V and 4 bases at J, leaving 2 bases unmatched. The CDR3 has 16 amino acids. In DNA form, the CDR3 reads TGTGCCAGCAGTGAAAAGGGACAGGGGTATAATTCACCCCTCCACTTT. It is translated as CASSEKGQGYNSPLHF.

V usage is TRBV2 and J usage is TRBJ2-1; 8 nucleotides align to TRBD2. The germline gives CDR1 SNHLY, CDR2 FYNNEI. The trim removed 6 bases at V and 5 bases at J, leaving 0 bases unmatched. The CDR3 runs to 12 residues. This CDR3 reads CASRLADNEQFF. For the CDR3, the DNA is TGTGCCAGCAGACTAGCGGACAATGAGCAGTTCTTC.

The V and J genes are TRBV6-6 and TRBJ2-7, with D tentatively TRBD1 or TRBD2 (5 bases each). The CDR3 length is 16 residues. Per germline, CDR1 MNHNY and CDR2 SVGAGI (reference sequence). Trimming removed 0 bases from V and 4 bases from J, with 16 bases in between. CDR3 nucleotide sequence: TGTGCCAGCAGTTACTCGGCCGGGTCAGAGGGGTACGAGCAGTACTTC. Translation gives CASSYSAGSEGYEQYF.

The table lists this clone with a count of one. The V gene is TRBV28, the J gene TRBJ2-7, with a possible D match to TRBD2 (5 bases). Looked up from germline, CDR1 is MDHEN and CDR2 is SYDVKM. CDR3 size: 13 residues. Trimming shortened V by 4 bases and J by 7 bases, and 14 bases separated the two germline ends. CDR3 in amino acids: CASSSPSRLEQYF. The CDR3 DNA reads as TGTGCCAGCAGTTCCCCTTCTCGACTAGAGCAGTACTTC.

This clone was picked up a small number of times. The rearrangement joins TRBV5-1 to TRBJ1-1; D not resolved. This CDR3 contains 14 residues. Between the trimmed V and J ends, which lost 0 bases and 0 bases, there was a span of 6 bases. Germline CDR1 is SGHRS and CDR2 is YFSETQ. The DNA of the CDR3 is TGCGCCAGCAGCTTGGGGCGAGTGAACACTGAAGCTTTCTTT. As protein: CASSLGRVNTEAFF.

The V gene is TRBV15, the J gene TRBJ2-2, with D tentatively TRBD2 (6 bases). CDR1 and CDR2 from the germline V gene are LNHNV and YYDKDF (reference sequence). Deletions cut 0 bases from V and 7 bases from J, with 15 bases between. The CDR3 is 16 amino acids. CDR3: CATSREAVRGHGELFF. CDR3 bases: TGTGCCACCAGCAGAGAAGCGGTGCGGGGTCACGGGGAGCTGTTTTTT. Combining the CDR3 with reference TRBV15 and TRBJ2-2 gives the whole variable domain DAMVIQNPRYQVTQFGKPVTLSCSQTLNHNVMYWYQQKSSQAPKLLFHYYDKDFNNEADTPDNFQSRRPNTSFCFLDIRSPGLGDTAMYLCATSREAVRGHGELFFGEGSRLTVL.

The chain couples TRBV28 to TRBJ2-5; 7 bases align to TRBD2. This CDR3 is 15 amino acids long. CDR1 is MDHEN and CDR2 is SYDVKM in the germline V gene. The V and J ends lost 6 bases and 2 bases, in that order; junction bases with no gene match: 9. The CDR3, as DNA: TGTGCCAGCAGCCCATCGTGGGGGGGGCAAGAGACCCAGTACTTC. As protein: CASSPSWGGQETQYF. The full variable domain, with the rest looked up from reference TRBV28 and TRBJ2-5, is DVKVTQSSRYLVKRTGEKVFLECVQDMDHENMFWYRQDPGLGLRLIYFSYDVKMKEKGDIPEGYSVSREKKERFSLILESASTNQTSMYLCASSPSWGGQETQYFGPGTRLLVL.

The chain uses TRBV28 and TRBJ2-7; perhaps D is TRBD1 or TRBD2 (6 bases each). With 4 bases removed from V and 2 bases from J, the gap between germline ends came to 30 bases. Germline CDR1 is MDHEN and CDR2 is SYDVKM. The CDR3 totals 20 residues. The CDR3 reads CASSSYMVGRQDDITYEQYF. The CDR3 region has the DNA TGTGCCAGCAGTTCTTATATGGTCGGGAGACAGGACGACATTACCTACGAGCAGTACTTC. Full variable domain (missing parts from reference TRBV28 and TRBJ2-7): DVKVTQSSRYLVKRTGEKVFLECVQDMDHENMFWYRQDPGLGLRLIYFSYDVKMKEKGDIPEGYSVSREKKERFSLILESASTNQTSMYLCASSSYMVGRQDDITYEQYFGPGTRLTVT.

This chain links TRBV23-1 with TRBJ1-5; 7 bases match TRBD1. TRBV23-1 counts as an open reading frame of uncertain function. V shed 3 bases, J shed 4 bases, and the junction held 0 bases outside the gene matches. CDR3 length: 13 amino acids. CDR3 DNA: TGCGCCAGCAGTCAGACAGGGAATCAGCCCCAGCATTTT. It specifies CASSQTGNQPQHF.

The chain joins TRBV6-5 to TRBJ1-1, with 9 bases matching TRBD1. The germline V gene has CDR1 MNHEY and CDR2 SVGAGI. V lost 5 bases and J lost 4; bases outside the gene matches: 5. The CDR3 extends over 14 amino acids. CDR3 in amino acids: CASSTDRGSTEAFF. CDR3 DNA sequence: TGTGCCAGCAGTACCGACAGGGGGTCCACTGAAGCTTTCTTT.

This chain uses TRBV5-1 with TRBJ2-3, with D maybe TRBD1 (5 bases). This CDR3 has 14 residues. V lost 1 base and J 4 bases, leaving 10 bases between the germline ends. Germline CDR1 and CDR2: SGHRS and YFSETQ. Here the CDR3 reads CASSLLRGPDTQYF. Here the CDR3 DNA reads TGCGCCAGCAGCTTGCTAAGGGGCCCAGATACGCAGTATTTT.

The chain uses TRBV6-4 and TRBJ2-1, with 11 bases aligning to TRBD2. The CDR3 contains 15 residues. Trimming cost V 6 bases and J 4 bases; bases outside gene matches: 5. Germline V lookup: CDR1 MRHNA, CDR2 SNTAGT. The CDR3 is CASSLLAGDYNEQFF. The CDR3 DNA follows: TGTGCCAGCAGCCTACTAGCGGGAGATTACAATGAGCAGTTCTTC.

This clone appeared a single time. V and J are TRBV5-1 and TRBJ2-5; 9 bases map to TRBD2. This CDR3 spans 15 amino acids. Germline CDR1 SGHRS, CDR2 YFSETQ. V shed 1 base, J shed 9 bases, and the junction held 10 bases outside the gene matches. CDR3 sequence: CASSLRLAEGTAQYF. In nucleotides, the CDR3 is TGCGCCAGCAGCTTGAGACTAGCGGAGGGAACGGCCCAGTACTTC.

As regards this clone: A much larger clone differs from this one at a single base, so this may be a read error. The rearrangement links TRBV5-6 to TRBJ1-1; the D gene is possibly TRBD1 (6 bases). This CDR3 contains 13 residues. Germline lookup yields CDR1 SGHDT and CDR2 YYEEEE. Trimming took 0 bases from V and 3 from J, leaving 6 bases between them. This CDR3 reads CASSLDRDTEAFF. The CDR3 DNA is TGTGCCAGCAGCTTGGACAGGGACACTGAAGCTTTCTTT.

The chain is built from TRBV4-1 and TRBJ2-1, with 13 bases matching TRBD2. The germline gives CDR1 MGHRA, CDR2 YSYEKL. The CDR3 covers 18 residues. The V gene end was trimmed by 3 bases and the J gene end by 3 bases; junction bases not matched to a gene: 8. The CDR3 is CASSQGTGLAGNYNEQFF. The CDR3 region has the DNA TGCGCCAGCAGCCAGGGTACGGGACTAGCGGGAAACTACAATGAGCAGTTCTTC.

The chain couples TRBV28 to TRBJ1-4; D not certain. CDR3 length: 12 residues. CDR1 is MDHEN, CDR2 SYDVKM, per germline. Trimming left V 2 bases short and J 7 bases short, with 5 bases between. CDR3 nucleotides: TGTGCCAGCAGTTTACCTGCTGAAAAACTGTTTTTT. Amino acids: CASSLPAEKLFF.

The chain uses TRBV27 and TRBJ2-7, with TRBD1 identical over 7 bases. The ends lost 5 bases at V and 5 bases at J; junction bases unmatched: 6. Germline values: CDR1 MNHEY, CDR2 SMNVEV (reference sequence). There are 13 residues in the CDR3. CDR3: CASSTRTGHEQYF. The CDR3 DNA is TGTGCCAGCAGTACTCGGACAGGCCACGAGCAGTACTTC.

The genes are TRBV29-1 and TRBJ2-7; TRBD2 matches at 9 bases. CDR3 length: 13 amino acids. J gave up 2 bases and V 4 bases, and 3 bases lay outside the gene matches. The germline gives CDR1 SQVTM, CDR2 ANQGSEA. This CDR3 reads CSVGASGTYEQYF. As DNA, the CDR3 is TGCAGCGTTGGCGCTAGCGGGACCTACGAGCAGTACTTC.

The chain uses TRBV27 and TRBJ2-3, with D maybe TRBD1 (5 bases). V lost 3 bases to trimming and J lost 7 bases, with 23 bases between them. The CDR3 contains 17 residues. Germline V gene lookup returns CDR1 MNHEY and CDR2 SMNVEV (reference sequence). The CDR3 is CASSFSPTLSPGNTQYF. The CDR3 DNA follows: TGTGCCAGCAGTTTTTCCCCTACCCTATCTCCAGGGAATACGCAGTATTTT.

V and J are TRBV30 and TRBJ1-4, with a weak D call TRBD1 (5 bases). There are 14 residues in the CDR3. V gave up 7 bases and J gave up 3 bases, with 15 bases separating them. Germline V gene sequence: CDR1 GTSNPN, CDR2 SVGIG (reference sequence). Here the CDR3 DNA reads TGTGCCTTGTCCCGGGGCAGTGCTAATGAAAAACTGTTTTTT. This gives the protein CALSRGSANEKLFF.

V is TRBV19 and J is TRBJ2-7; maybe TRBD2 (6 bases). V lost 7 bases and J lost 6, with 22 bases in between. CDR3 length: 15 residues. The germline CDR1 and CDR2 sequences are LNHDA and SQIVND (reference sequence). CDR3 nucleotides: TGTGCCAGTACCCCTGGTGACGGTGGACTAAGCGAGCAGTACTTC. Translated, it gives CASTPGDGGLSEQYF. The whole variable domain, filled in from reference TRBV19 and TRBJ2-7, reads DGGITQSPKYLFRKEGQNVTLSCEQNLNHDAMYWYRQDPGQGLRLIYYSQIVNDFQKGDIAEGYSVSREKKESFPLTVTSAQKNPTAFYLCASTPGDGGLSEQYFGPGTRLTVT.